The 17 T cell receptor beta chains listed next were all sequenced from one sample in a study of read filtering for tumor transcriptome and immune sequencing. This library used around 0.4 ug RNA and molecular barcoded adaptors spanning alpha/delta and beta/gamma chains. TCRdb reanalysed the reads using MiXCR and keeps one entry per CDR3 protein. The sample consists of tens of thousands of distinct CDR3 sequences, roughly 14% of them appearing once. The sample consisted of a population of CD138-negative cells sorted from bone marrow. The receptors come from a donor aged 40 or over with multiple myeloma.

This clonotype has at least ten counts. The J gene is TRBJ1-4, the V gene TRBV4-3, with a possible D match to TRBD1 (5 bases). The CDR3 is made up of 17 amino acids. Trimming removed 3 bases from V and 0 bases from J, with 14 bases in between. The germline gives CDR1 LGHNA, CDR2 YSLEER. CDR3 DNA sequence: TGCGCCAGCAGCCATACGACAGACGGCGCAACTAATGAAAAACTGTTTTTT. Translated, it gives CASSHTTDGATNEKLFF.

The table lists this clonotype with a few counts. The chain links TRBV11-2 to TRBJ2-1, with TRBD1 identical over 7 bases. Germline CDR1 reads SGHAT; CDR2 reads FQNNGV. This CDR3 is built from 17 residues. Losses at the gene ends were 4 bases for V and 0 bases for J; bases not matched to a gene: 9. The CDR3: CASSSFLQGYSYNEQFF. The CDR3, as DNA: TGTGCCAGCAGCTCATTCTTACAGGGGTACTCCTACAATGAGCAGTTCTTC.

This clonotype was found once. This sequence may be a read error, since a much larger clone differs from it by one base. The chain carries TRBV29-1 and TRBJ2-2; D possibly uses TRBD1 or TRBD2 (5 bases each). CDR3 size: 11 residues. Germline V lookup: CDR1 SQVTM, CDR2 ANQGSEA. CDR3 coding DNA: TGCAGCGTAGAGAGGAACGGGGCGCTGTTTTTT. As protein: CSVERNGALFF.

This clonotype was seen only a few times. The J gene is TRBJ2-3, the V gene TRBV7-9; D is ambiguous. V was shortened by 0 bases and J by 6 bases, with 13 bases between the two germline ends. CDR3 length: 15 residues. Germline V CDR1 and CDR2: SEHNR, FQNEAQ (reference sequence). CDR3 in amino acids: CASSLASQATDTQYF. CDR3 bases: TGTGCCAGCAGCTTAGCGTCTCAGGCTACCGATACGCAGTATTTT. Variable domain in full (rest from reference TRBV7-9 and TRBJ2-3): DTGVSQNPRHKITKRGQNVTFRCDPISEHNRLYWYRQTLGQGPEFLTYFQNEAQLEKSRLLSDRFSAERPKGSFSTLEIQRTEQGDSAMYLCASSLASQATDTQYFGPGTRLTVL.

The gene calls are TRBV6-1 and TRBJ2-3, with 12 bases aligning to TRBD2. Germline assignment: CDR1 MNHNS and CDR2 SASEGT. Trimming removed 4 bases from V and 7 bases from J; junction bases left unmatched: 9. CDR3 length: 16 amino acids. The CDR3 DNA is TGTGCCAGCAGTGGGGGACCACTAGCGGGAGGTAATACGCAGTATTTT. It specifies CASSGGPLAGGNTQYF.

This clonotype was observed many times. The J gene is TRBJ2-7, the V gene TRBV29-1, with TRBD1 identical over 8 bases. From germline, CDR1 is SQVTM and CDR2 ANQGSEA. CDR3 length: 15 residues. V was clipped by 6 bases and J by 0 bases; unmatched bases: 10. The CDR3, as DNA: TGCAGCGTCCGGGACAGGACCCAGACCTCCTACGAGCAGTACTTC. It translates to CSVRDRTQTSYEQYF.

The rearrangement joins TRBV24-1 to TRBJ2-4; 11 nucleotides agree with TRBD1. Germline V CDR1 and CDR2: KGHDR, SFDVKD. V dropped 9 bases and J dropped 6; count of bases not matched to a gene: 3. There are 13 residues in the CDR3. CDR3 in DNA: TGTGCCACCTCCGGGACAGGGGGAAACATTCAGTACTTC. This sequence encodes CATSGTGGNIQYF.

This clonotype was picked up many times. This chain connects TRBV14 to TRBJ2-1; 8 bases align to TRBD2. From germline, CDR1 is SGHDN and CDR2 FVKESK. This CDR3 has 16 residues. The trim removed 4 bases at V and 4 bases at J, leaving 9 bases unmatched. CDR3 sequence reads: CASSLIAGWGYNEQFF. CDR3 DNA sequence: TGTGCCAGCAGCCTAATAGCGGGATGGGGGTACAATGAGCAGTTCTTC. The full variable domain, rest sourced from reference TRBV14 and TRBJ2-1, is EAGVTQFPSHSVIEKGQTVTLRCDPISGHDNLYWYRRVMGKEIKFLLHFVKESKQDESGMPNNRFLAERTGGTYSTLKVQPAELEDSGVYFCASSLIAGWGYNEQFFGPGTRLTVL.

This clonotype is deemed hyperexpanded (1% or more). Written as DNA, the CDR3 is TGTGCCAGCAGCTTAACCGCTAGCAACAATGAGCAGTTCTTC. Its translation is CASSLTASNNEQFF. The chain links TRBV7-2 to TRBJ2-1, with TRBD2 as a possible D gene (5 bases). The CDR3 runs 14 residues. The V end lost 2 bases, the J end lost 5 bases, and 10 bases lay between the germline ends. Per germline, CDR1 SGHTA and CDR2 FQGNSA.

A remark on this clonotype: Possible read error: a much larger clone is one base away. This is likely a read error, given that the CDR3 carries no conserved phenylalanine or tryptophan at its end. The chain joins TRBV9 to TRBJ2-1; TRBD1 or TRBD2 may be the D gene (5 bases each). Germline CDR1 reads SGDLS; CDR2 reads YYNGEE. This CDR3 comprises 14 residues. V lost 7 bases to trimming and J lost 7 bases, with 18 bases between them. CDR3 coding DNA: TGTGCCAGCCAGCGTCTGGGGACGGAAAATGAGCAGTTCCTC. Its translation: CASQRLGTENEQFL.

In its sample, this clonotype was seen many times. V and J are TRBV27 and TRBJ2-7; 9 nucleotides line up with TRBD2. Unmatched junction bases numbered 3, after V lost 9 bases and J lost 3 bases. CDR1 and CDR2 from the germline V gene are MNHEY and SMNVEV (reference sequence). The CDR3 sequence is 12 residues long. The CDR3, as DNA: TGTGCCAGTCGCGGGAGGGGCTACGAGCAGTACTTC. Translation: CASRGRGYEQYF.

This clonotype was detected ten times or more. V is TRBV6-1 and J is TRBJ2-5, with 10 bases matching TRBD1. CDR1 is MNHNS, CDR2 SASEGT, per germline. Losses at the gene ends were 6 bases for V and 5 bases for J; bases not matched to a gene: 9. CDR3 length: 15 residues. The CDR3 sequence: CASSDRQGAIETQYF. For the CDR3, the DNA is TGTGCCAGCAGCGATAGACAGGGGGCGATTGAGACCCAGTACTTC.

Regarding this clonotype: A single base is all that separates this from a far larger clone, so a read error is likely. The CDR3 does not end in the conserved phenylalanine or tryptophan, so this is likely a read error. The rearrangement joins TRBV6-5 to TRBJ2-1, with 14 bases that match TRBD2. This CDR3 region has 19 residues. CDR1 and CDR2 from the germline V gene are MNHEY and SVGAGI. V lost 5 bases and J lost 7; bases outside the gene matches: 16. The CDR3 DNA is TGTGCCAGCAGTGAAGCGCCGGACGGGACTAGCGGGAGAAGTAATGAGCAGTTCCTC. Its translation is CASSEAPDGTSGRSNEQFL.

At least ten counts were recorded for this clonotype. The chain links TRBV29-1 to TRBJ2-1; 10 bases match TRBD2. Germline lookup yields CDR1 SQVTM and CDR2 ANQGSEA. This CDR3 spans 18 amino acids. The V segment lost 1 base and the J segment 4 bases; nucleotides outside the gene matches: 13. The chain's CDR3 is CSVEGPPPTSGVYNEQFF. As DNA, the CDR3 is TGCAGCGTTGAAGGACCCCCTCCTACTAGCGGGGTTTACAATGAGCAGTTCTTC.

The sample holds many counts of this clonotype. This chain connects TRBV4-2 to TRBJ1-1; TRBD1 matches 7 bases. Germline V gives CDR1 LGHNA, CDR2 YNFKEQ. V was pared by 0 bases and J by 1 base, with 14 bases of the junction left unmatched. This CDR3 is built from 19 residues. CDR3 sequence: CASSQEPGTEIGGNTEAFF. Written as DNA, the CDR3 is TGTGCCAGCAGCCAAGAACCCGGGACAGAGATTGGGGGGAACACTGAAGCTTTCTTT.

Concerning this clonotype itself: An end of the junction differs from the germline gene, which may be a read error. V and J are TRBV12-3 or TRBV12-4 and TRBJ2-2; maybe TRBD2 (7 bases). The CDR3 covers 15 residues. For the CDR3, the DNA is TGTGCCAGCCGGCATGGGGGGAGGGGGACCGGGAAGCTGTTTTTT. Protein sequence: CASRHGGRGTGKLFF.

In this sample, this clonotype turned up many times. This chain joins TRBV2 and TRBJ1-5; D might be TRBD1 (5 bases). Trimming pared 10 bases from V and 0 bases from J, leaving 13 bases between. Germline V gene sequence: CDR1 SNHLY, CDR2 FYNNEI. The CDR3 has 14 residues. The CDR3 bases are TGTGCCACCGGGGCCCAGGCTAGCAATCAGCCCCAGCATTTT. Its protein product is CATGAQASNQPQHF. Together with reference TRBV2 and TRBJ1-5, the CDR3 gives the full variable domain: EPEVTQTPSHQVTQMGQEVILRCVPISNHLYFYWYRQILGQKVEFLVSFYNNEISEKSEIFDDQFSVERPDGSNFTLKIRSTKLEDSAMYFCATGAQASNQPQHFGDGTRLSIL.